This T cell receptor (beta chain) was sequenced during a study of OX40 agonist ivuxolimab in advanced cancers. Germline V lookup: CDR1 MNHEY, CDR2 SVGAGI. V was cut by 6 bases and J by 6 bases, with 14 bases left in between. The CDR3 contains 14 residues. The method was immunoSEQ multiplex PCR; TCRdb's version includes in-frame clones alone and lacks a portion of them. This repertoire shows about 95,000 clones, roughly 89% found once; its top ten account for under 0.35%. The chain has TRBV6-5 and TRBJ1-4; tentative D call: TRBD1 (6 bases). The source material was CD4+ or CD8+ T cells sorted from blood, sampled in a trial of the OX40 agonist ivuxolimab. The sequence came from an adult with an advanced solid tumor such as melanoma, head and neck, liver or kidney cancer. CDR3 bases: TGTGCCAGCAGAGGAGACAGGCGGGATGAAAAACTGTTTTTT. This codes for CASRGDRRDEKLFF.